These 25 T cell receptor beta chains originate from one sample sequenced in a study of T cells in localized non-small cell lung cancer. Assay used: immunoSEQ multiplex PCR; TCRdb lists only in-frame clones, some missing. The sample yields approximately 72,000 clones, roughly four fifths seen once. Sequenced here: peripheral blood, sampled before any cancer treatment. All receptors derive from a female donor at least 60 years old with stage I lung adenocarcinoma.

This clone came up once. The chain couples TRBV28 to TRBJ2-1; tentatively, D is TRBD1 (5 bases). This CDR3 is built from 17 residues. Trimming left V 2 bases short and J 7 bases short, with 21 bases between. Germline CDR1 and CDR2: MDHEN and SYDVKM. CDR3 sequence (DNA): TGTGCCAGCAGTTTACCTCTCCTCCCAGGGTTATCGAATGAGCAGTTCTTC. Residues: CASSLPLLPGLSNEQFF. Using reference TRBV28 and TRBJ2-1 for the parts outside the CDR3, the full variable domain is DVKVTQSSRYLVKRTGEKVFLECVQDMDHENMFWYRQDPGLGLRLIYFSYDVKMKEKGDIPEGYSVSREKKERFSLILESASTNQTSMYLCASSLPLLPGLSNEQFFGPGTRLTVL.

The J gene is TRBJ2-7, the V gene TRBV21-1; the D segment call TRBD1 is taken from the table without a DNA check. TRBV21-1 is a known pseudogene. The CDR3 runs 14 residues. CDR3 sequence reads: CASSARDTSYEQYF. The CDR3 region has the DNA TGTGCCAGCAGCGCCCGGGACACCTCCTACGAGCAGTACTTC.

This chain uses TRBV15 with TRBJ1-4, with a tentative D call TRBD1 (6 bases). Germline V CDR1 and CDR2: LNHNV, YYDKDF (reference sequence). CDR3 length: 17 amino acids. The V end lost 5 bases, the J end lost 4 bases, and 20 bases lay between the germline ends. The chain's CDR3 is CATSRFPRGPRNEKLFF. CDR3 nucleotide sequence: TGTGCCACCAGCCGTTTTCCCCGGGGGCCCCGTAATGAAAAACTGTTTTTT.

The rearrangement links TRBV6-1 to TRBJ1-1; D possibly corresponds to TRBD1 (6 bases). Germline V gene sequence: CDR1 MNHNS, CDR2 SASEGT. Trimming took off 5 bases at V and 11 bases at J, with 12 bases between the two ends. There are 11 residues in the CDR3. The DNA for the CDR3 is TGTGCCAGCAGTCCGGGGGCTGGGGCTTTCTTT. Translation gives CASSPGAGAFF.

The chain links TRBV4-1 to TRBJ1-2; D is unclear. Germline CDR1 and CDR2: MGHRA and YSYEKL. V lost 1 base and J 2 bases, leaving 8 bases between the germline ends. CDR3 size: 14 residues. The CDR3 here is CASSQAGRNYGYTF. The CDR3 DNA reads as TGCGCCAGCAGCCAAGCGGGCCGAAACTATGGCTACACCTTC.

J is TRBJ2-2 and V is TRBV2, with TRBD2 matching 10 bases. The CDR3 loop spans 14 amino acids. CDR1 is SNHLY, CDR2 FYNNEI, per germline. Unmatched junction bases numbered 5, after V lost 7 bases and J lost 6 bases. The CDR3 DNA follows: TGTGCCAGCACTGAGCGGGGGGGCCCCGGGGAGCTGTTTTTT. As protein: CASTERGGPGELFF.

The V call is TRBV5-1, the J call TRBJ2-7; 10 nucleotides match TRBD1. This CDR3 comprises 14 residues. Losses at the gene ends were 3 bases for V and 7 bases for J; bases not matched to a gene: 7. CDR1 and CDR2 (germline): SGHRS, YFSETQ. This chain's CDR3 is CASSSGTGVREQYF. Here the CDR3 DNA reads TGCGCCAGCAGCTCCGGGACAGGGGTGCGGGAGCAGTACTTC. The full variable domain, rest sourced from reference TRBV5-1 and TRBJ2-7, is KAGVTQTPRYLIKTRGQQVTLSCSPISGHRSVSWYQQTPGQGLQFLFEYFSETQRNKGNFPGRFSGRQFSNSRSEMNVSTLELGDSALYLCASSSGTGVREQYFGPGTRLTVT.

The chain's CDR3 is CASSSGPAGPTEAFF. The CDR3 coding sequence is TGTGCCAGCAGCTCGGGACCTGCGGGCCCCACTGAAGCTTTCTTT. The genes are TRBV11-2 and TRBJ1-1, with D maybe TRBD1 (5 bases). The CDR3 has 15 residues. Germline V gene sequence: CDR1 SGHAT, CDR2 FQNNGV. Trimming cost V 4 bases and J 4 bases, with 16 bases left between them.

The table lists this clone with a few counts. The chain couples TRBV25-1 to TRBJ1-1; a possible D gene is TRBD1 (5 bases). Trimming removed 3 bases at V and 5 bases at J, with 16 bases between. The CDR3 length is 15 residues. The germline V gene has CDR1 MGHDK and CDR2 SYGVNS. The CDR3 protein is CASSESSGGYTEAFF. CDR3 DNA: TGTGCCAGCAGTGAGTCGTCCGGGGGATATACTGAAGCTTTCTTT.

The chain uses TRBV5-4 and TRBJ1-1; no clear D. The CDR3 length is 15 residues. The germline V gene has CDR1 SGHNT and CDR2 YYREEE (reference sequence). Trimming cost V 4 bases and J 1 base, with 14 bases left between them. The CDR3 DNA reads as TGTGCCAGCAGCGTCGAGACTGGACGGAACACTGAAGCTTTCTTT. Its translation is CASSVETGRNTEAFF. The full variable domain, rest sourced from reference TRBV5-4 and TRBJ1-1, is ETGVTQSPTHLIKTRGQQVTLRCSSQSGHNTVSWYQQALGQGPQFIFQYYREEENGRGNFPPRFSGLQFPNYSSELNVNALELDDSALYLCASSVETGRNTEAFFGQGTRLTVV.

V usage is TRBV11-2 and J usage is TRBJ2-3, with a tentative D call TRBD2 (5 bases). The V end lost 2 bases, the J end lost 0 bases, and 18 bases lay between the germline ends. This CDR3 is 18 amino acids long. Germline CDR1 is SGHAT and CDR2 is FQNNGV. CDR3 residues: CASSLSSPSTTSTDTQYF. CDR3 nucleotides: TGTGCCAGCAGCTTAAGTTCCCCTAGCACAACTAGCACAGATACGCAGTATTTT.

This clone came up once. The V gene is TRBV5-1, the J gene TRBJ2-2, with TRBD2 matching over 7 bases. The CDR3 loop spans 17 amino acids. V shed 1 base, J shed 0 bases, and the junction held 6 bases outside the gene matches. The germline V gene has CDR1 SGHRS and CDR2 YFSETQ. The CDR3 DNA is TGCGCCAGCAGCTTGAACGCCGGGACTACGAACACCGGGGAGCTGTTTTTT. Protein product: CASSLNAGTTNTGELFF. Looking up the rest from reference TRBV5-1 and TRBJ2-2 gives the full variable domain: KAGVTQTPRYLIKTRGQQVTLSCSPISGHRSVSWYQQTPGQGLQFLFEYFSETQRNKGNFPGRFSGRQFSNSRSEMNVSTLELGDSALYLCASSLNAGTTNTGELFFGEGSRLTVL.

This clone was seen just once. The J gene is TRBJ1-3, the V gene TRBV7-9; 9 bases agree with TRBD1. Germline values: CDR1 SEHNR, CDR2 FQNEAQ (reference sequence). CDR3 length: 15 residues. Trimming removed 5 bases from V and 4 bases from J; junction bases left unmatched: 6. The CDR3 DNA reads TGTGCCAGCAGCGAGTCCGGGACAGGGGGAAACACCATATATTTT. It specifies CASSESGTGGNTIYF.

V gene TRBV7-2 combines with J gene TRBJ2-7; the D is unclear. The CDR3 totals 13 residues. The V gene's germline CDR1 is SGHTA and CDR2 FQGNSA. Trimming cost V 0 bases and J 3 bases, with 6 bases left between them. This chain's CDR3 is CASSLAHRYEQYF. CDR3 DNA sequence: TGTGCCAGCAGCTTAGCACACCGCTACGAGCAGTACTTC.

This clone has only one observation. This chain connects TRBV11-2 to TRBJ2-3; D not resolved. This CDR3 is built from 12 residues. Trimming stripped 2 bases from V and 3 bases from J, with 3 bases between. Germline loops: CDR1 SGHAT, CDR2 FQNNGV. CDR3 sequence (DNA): TGTGCCAGCAGCTTAAGGACAGATACGCAGTATTTT. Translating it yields CASSLRTDTQYF.

In DNA form, the CDR3 reads TGTGCCAGCAGCGTAGGAGCGGACAGGAGTGTTGGGGACATTCAGTACTTC. This codes for CASSVGADRSVGDIQYF. The chain uses TRBV9 and TRBJ2-4; 7 bases are a match to TRBD1. The germline CDR1 and CDR2 sequences are SGDLS and YYNGEE. CDR3 length equals 17 residues. The J segment lost 8 bases and the V segment lost 0 bases, leaving 14 bases of the junction unmatched.

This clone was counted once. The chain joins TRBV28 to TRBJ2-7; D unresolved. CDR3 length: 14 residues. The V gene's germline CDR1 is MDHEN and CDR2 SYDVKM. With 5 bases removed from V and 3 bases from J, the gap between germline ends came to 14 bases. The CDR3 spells CASSGSVDIYEQYF. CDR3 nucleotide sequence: TGTGCCAGCAGTGGTTCGGTGGATATCTACGAGCAGTACTTC.

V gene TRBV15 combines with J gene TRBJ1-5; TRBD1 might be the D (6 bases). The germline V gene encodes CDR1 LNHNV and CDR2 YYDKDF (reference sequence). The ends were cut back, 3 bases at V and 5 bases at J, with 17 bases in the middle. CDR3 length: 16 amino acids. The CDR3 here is CATSREDRTGDQPQHF. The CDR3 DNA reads TGTGCCACCAGCAGGGAAGACAGGACGGGAGATCAGCCCCAGCATTTT.

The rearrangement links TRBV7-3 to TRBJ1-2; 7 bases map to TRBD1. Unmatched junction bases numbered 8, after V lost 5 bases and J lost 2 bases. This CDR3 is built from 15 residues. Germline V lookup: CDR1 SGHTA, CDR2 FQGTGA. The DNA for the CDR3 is TGTGCCAGCAGCCTTGCCCCGGGACAGAACTATGGCTACACCTTC. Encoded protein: CASSLAPGQNYGYTF.

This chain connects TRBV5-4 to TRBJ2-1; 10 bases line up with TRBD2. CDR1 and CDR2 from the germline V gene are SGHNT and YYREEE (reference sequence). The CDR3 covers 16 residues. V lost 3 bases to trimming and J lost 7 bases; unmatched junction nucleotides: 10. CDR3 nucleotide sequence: TGTGCCAGCAGCTACGGGCTAGCGGGGGCAGATAATGAGCAGTTCTTC. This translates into CASSYGLAGADNEQFF. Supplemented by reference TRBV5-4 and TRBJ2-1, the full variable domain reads ETGVTQSPTHLIKTRGQQVTLRCSSQSGHNTVSWYQQALGQGPQFIFQYYREEENGRGNFPPRFSGLQFPNYSSELNVNALELDDSALYLCASSYGLAGADNEQFFGPGTRLTVL.

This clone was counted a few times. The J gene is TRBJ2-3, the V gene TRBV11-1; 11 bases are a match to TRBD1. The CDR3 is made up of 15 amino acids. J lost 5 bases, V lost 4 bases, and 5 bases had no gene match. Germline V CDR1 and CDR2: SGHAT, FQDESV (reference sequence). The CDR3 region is CASSWGGTGGDTQYF. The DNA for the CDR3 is TGTGCCAGCAGCTGGGGTGGGACAGGGGGAGATACGCAGTATTTT.

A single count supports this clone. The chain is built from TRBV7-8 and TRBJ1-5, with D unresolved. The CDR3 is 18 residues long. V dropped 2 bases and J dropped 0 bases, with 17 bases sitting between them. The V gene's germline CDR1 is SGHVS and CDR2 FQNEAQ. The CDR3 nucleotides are TGTGCCAGCAGCTTAACCCCTTTAGCGGATAATAGCAATCAGCCCCAGCATTTT. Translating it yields CASSLTPLADNSNQPQHF. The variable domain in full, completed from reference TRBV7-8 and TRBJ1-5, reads GAGVSQSPRYKVAKRGQDVALRCDPISGHVSLFWYQQALGQGPEFLTYFQNEAQLDKSGLPSDRFFAERPEGSVSTLKIQRTQQEDSAVYLCASSLTPLADNSNQPQHFGDGTRLSIL.

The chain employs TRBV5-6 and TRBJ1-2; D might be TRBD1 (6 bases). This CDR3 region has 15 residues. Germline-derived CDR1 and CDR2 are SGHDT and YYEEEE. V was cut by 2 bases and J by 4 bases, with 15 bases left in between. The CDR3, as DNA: TGTGCCAGCAGCTTTTTGGGGACGGACAGCTATGGCTACACCTTC. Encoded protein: CASSFLGTDSYGYTF.

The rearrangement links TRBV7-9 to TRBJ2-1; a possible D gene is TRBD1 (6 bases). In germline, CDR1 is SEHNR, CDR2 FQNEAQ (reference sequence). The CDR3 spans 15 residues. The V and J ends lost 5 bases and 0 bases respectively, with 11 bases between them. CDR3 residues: CASSPDRNSYNEQFF. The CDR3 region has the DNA TGTGCCAGCAGCCCCGACAGGAACTCCTACAATGAGCAGTTCTTC.

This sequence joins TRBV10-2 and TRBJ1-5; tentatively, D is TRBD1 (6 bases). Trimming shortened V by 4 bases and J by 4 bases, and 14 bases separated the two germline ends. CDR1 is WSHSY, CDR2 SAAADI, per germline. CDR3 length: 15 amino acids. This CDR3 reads CASSVGQGINQPQHF. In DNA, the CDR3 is TGCGCCAGCAGTGTTGGGCAGGGGATTAATCAGCCCCAGCATTTT.